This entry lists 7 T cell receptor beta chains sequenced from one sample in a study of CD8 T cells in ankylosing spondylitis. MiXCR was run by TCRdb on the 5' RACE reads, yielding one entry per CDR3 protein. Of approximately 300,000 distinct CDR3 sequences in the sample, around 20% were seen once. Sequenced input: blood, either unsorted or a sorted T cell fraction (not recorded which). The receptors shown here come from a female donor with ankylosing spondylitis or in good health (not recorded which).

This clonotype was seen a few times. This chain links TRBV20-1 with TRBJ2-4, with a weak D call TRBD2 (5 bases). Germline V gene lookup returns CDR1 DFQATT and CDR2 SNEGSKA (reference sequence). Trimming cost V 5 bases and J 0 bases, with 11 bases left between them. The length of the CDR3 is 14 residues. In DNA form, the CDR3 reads TGCAGTGCTCCACCAGGAGGAGCCAAAAACATTCAGTACTTC. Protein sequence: CSAPPGGAKNIQYF.

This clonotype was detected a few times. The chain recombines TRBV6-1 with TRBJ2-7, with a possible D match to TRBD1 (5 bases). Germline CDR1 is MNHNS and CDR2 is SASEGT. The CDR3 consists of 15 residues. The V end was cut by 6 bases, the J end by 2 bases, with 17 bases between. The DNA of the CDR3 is TGTGCCAGCAGGGAGCAGGGTGGCAGGACCTACGAGCAGTACTTC. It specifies CASREQGGRTYEQYF.

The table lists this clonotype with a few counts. CDR3 residues: CASSGQQASFYEQYF. The CDR3 region has the DNA TGTGCCAGCAGTGGCCAACAGGCTAGCTTCTACGAGCAGTACTTC. This chain links TRBV6-1 with TRBJ2-7; D is tentatively TRBD1 or TRBD2 (5 bases each). The V and J ends lost 4 bases and 3 bases respectively, with 16 bases between them. The CDR3 runs to 15 residues. Germline loops: CDR1 MNHNS, CDR2 SASEGT.

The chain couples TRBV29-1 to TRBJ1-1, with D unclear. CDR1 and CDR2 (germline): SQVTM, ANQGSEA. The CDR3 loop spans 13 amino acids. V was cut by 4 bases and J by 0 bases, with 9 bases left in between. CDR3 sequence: CSVVAPVNTEAFF. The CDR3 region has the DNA TGCAGCGTTGTGGCCCCTGTGAACACTGAAGCTTTCTTT.

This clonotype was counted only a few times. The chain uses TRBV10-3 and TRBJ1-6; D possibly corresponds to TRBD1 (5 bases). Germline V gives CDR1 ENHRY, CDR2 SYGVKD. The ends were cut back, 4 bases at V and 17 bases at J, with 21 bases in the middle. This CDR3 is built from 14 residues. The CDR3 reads CAISVSDSPLGIHF. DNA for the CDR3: TGTGCCATCAGTGTCTCCGACAGTCCCCTTGGCATCCACTTT.

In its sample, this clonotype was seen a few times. DNA for the CDR3: TGTGCCACCGGGGGCAATCAGCCCCAGCATTTT. It codes for CATGGNQPQHF. This chain connects TRBV6-6 to TRBJ1-5; D not resolved. This CDR3 is built from 11 residues. Looked up from germline, CDR1 is MNHNY and CDR2 is SVGAGI (reference sequence). Trimming pared 10 bases from V and 2 bases from J, leaving 6 bases between.

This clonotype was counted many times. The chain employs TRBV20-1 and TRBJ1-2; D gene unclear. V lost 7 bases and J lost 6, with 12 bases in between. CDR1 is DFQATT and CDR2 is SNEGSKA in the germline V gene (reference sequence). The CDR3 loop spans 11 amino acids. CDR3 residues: CSGAGSNGYTF. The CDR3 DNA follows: TGCAGTGGGGCCGGGTCAAATGGCTACACCTTC.